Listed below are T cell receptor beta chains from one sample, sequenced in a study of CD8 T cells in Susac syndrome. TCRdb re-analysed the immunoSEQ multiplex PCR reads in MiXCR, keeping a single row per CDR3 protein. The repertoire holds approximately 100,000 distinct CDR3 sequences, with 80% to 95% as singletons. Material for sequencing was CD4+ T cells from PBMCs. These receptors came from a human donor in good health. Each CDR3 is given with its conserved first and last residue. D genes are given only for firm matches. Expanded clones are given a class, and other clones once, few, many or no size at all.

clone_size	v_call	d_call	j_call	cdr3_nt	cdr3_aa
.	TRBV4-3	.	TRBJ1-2	TGCGCCAGCAGCCAAGACCGAGGGGAAGGATACGGCTACACCTTC	CASSQDRGEGYGYTF
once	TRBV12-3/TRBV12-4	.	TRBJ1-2	TGTGCCAGCAGTTCCGGGATACGGGATGGCTACACCTTC	CASSSGIRDGYTF
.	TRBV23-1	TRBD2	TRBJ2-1	TGCGCCAGCAGTCAATCCCCTCGACCTAGCGGGGGAAGTAATGAGCAGTTCTTC	CASSQSPRPSGGSNEQFF
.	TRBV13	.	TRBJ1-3	TGTGCCAGCAGCGCGAACAGGGGAAACACCATATATTTT	CASSANRGNTIYF
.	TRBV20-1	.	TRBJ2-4	TGCAGTGCCAAGCGAGGGGAGCTAAACATTCAGTACTTC	CSAKRGELNIQYF
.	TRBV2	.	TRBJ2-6	TGTGCCAGCTCCTCTGGGGCCAACGTCCTGATTTTC	CASSSGANVLIF
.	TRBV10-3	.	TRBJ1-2	TGTGCCATAGTCGACGGATTCTATGGCTACACCTTC	CAIVDGFYGYTF
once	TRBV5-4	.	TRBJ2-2	TGTGCCAGCAGGGCAGACCCTACGAACACCGGGGAGCTGTTTTTT	CASRADPTNTGELFF
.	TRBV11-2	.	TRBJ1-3	TGTGCCAGCAGCTTATCCCCCCAAGCAGGAAACACCATATATTTT	CASSLSPQAGNTIYF
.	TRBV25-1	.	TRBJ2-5	TGTGCCAGCAGTGAGAACGTGGGTATCGAGACCCAGTACTTC	CASSENVGIETQYF
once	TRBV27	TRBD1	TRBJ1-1	TGTGCCAGCAGTACTACCCGGGACAGGGATAACACTGAAGCTTTCTTT	CASSTTRDRDNTEAFF
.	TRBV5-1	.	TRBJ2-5	TGCGCCAGCAGCTTGGGGGACTCCCAAGAGACCCAGTACTTC	CASSLGDSQETQYF
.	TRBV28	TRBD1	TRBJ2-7	TGTGCCAGCAGCTCACCCGGGACAGGGCGCCTCTACGAGCAGTACTTC	CASSSPGTGRLYEQYF
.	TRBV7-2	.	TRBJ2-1	TGTGCCAGCAGCCCAAGGGACTACAATGAGCAGTTCTTC	CASSPRDYNEQFF
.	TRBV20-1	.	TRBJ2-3	TGCAGTGCCGATAGTACGGGTCCCGGCACAGATACGCAGTATTTT	CSADSTGPGTDTQYF
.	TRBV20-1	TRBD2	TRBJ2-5	TGCAGTGCTAGGGGACTAGCGGAAACTAGATCCGGGGAGACCCAGTACTTC	CSARGLAETRSGETQYF
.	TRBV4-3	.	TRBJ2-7	TGCGCCAGCAGCCAAGATCCTTCGGGGCTCGAGCAGTACTTC	CASSQDPSGLEQYF
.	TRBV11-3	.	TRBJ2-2	TGTGCCAGCAGCCTACTCGCGGACACCGGGGCCGGGGAGCTGTTTTTT	CASSLLADTGAGELFF
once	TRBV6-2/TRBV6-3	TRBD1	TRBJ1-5	TGTGCCAGCAGACTGGGACAGCGGTATAGCAATCAGCCCCAGCATTTT	CASRLGQRYSNQPQHF
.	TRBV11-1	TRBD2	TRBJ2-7	TGTGCCAGCAGCTTAGCCGGGACTAGCGGGACGGGCGAGCAGTACTTC	CASSLAGTSGTGEQYF
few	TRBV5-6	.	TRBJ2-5	TGTGCCAGCAGCGGGTTCAACACCAACCAAGAGACCCAGTACTTC	CASSGFNTNQETQYF
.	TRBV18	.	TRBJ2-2	TGTGCCAGCACAGGGACTATCTGGAACACCGGGGAGCTGTTTTTT	CASTGTIWNTGELFF